This is a list of T cell receptor beta chains from one sample in a study of T cell repertoires in cytomegalovirus infection. One entry per CDR3 protein, called by TCRdb with MiXCR from the reads. The sample includes roughly 200,000 distinct CDR3 sequences, 7.5% to 10% of them seen just once. The source material was PBMCs. The source is a human donor in good health (CMV status not recorded). Some clones in this sample may be carry-over from other donors' samples. Each CDR3 is given with its conserved first and last residue. Fields, in order: V gene, clone size, D gene, CDR3 length, J gene, CDR3 protein, CDR3 DNA. A D gene is named only where the DNA matches it firmly. Size is stated for part of the rows, as once, few or many counts, or as a class when the clone is expanded.

v_gene: TRBV6-2/TRBV6-3; abundance: few; d_gene: -; len: 15; j_gene: TRBJ2-2; CDR3aa: CASSETGHATGELFF; CDR3nt: TGTGCCAGCAGCGAGACGGGACACGCCACCGGGGAGCTGTTTTTT
v_gene: TRBV6-5; abundance: -; d_gene: -; len: 14; j_gene: TRBJ2-2; CDR3aa: CASSYSRGSGELFF; CDR3nt: TGTGCCAGCAGTTACTCGAGGGGGAGCGGGGAGCTGTTTTTT
v_gene: TRBV20-1; abundance: many; d_gene: -; len: 13; j_gene: TRBJ1-5; CDR3aa: CSAFYEGNQPQHF; CDR3nt: TGCAGTGCCTTTTATGAAGGCAATCAGCCCCAGCATTTT
v_gene: TRBV6-2/TRBV6-3; abundance: many; d_gene: -; len: 15; j_gene: TRBJ1-5; CDR3aa: CASSPGQITNQPQHF; CDR3nt: TGTGCCAGCAGTCCTGGACAGATTACTAATCAGCCCCAGCATTTT
v_gene: TRBV7-2; abundance: many; d_gene: -; len: 14; j_gene: TRBJ1-1; CDR3aa: CASSLVYGTYEAFF; CDR3nt: TGTGCCAGCAGCTTAGTTTACGGGACCTATGAAGCTTTCTTT
v_gene: TRBV7-2; abundance: -; d_gene: TRBD2; len: 19; j_gene: TRBJ2-1; CDR3aa: CASSLRIGTSGRTDNEQFF; CDR3nt: TGTGCCAGCAGCTTAAGAATAGGGACTAGCGGGAGGACAGACAATGAGCAGTTCTTC
v_gene: TRBV20-1; abundance: -; d_gene: -; len: 14; j_gene: TRBJ1-2; CDR3aa: CSAPNYTGIYGYTF; CDR3nt: TGCAGTGCCCCTAACTATACAGGGATCTATGGCTACACCTTC
v_gene: TRBV7-6; abundance: many; d_gene: TRBD1; len: 16; j_gene: TRBJ2-2; CDR3aa: CASSQPRQGQTGELFF; CDR3nt: TGTGCCAGCAGCCAACCCCGACAGGGGCAAACCGGGGAGCTGTTTTTT
v_gene: TRBV4-3; abundance: many; d_gene: -; len: 18; j_gene: TRBJ2-6; CDR3aa: CASSATFNSLSGANVLTF; CDR3nt: TGCGCCAGCAGCGCCACATTCAATTCCCTCTCTGGGGCCAACGTCCTGACTTTC
v_gene: TRBV5-5; abundance: few; d_gene: -; len: 16; j_gene: TRBJ1-5; CDR3aa: CASSDFGGAPTQPQHF; CDR3nt: TGTGCCAGCAGCGATTTCGGGGGGGCTCCCACTCAGCCCCAGCATTTT
v_gene: TRBV15; abundance: -; d_gene: -; len: 16; j_gene: TRBJ1-2; CDR3aa: CATSLPRGYIGYGYTF; CDR3nt: TGTGCCACCAGCCTCCCACGGGGCTATATAGGATATGGCTACACCTTC
v_gene: TRBV7-2; abundance: many; d_gene: -; len: 14; j_gene: TRBJ1-1; CDR3aa: CASSKGHANTEAFF; CDR3nt: TGTGCCAGCAGCAAGGGACATGCGAACACTGAAGCTTTCTTT
v_gene: TRBV5-8; abundance: -; d_gene: -; len: 14; j_gene: TRBJ1-6; CDR3aa: CASSLTAKNSPLHF; CDR3nt: TGTGCCAGCAGCTTGACGGCCAAGAATTCACCCCTCCACTTT
v_gene: TRBV7-2; abundance: many; d_gene: TRBD1; len: 14; j_gene: TRBJ2-5; CDR3aa: CASSRDRVGETQYF; CDR3nt: TGTGCCAGCAGCCGAGACAGGGTAGGAGAGACCCAGTACTTC
v_gene: TRBV28; abundance: many; d_gene: -; len: 17; j_gene: TRBJ2-6; CDR3aa: CASSLLFPSSGANVLTF; CDR3nt: TGTGCCAGCAGTTTACTTTTCCCGAGCTCTGGGGCCAACGTCCTGACTTTC
v_gene: TRBV12-3/TRBV12-4; abundance: few; d_gene: TRBD1; len: 15; j_gene: TRBJ1-2; CDR3aa: CASSSRGRDLYGYTF; CDR3nt: TGTGCCAGCAGTTCCAGGGGGAGGGACCTCTATGGCTACACCTTC
v_gene: TRBV2; abundance: many; d_gene: -; len: 14; j_gene: TRBJ2-7; CDR3aa: CASRSSDTSYEQYF; CDR3nt: TGTGCCAGCAGGTCTAGCGATACCTCCTACGAGCAGTACTTC
v_gene: TRBV20-1; abundance: -; d_gene: TRBD2; len: 16; j_gene: TRBJ2-5; CDR3aa: CSASSRTSGGEETQYF; CDR3nt: TGCAGTGCTAGTTCCAGGACTAGCGGGGGAGAAGAGACCCAGTACTTC
v_gene: TRBV11-2; abundance: many; d_gene: -; len: 16; j_gene: TRBJ2-3; CDR3aa: CASSLGARASTDTQYF; CDR3nt: TGTGCCAGCAGCCTCGGGGCGAGGGCTAGCACAGATACGCAGTATTTT
v_gene: TRBV20-1; abundance: -; d_gene: -; len: 14; j_gene: TRBJ2-7; CDR3aa: CSARMQGPGYEQYF; CDR3nt: TGCAGTGCTAGAATGCAGGGTCCGGGGTACGAGCAGTACTTC
v_gene: TRBV11-2; abundance: few; d_gene: -; len: 14; j_gene: TRBJ2-5; CDR3aa: CASSLDRGGETQYF; CDR3nt: TGTGCCAGCAGCTTAGATCGTGGAGGAGAGACCCAGTACTTC